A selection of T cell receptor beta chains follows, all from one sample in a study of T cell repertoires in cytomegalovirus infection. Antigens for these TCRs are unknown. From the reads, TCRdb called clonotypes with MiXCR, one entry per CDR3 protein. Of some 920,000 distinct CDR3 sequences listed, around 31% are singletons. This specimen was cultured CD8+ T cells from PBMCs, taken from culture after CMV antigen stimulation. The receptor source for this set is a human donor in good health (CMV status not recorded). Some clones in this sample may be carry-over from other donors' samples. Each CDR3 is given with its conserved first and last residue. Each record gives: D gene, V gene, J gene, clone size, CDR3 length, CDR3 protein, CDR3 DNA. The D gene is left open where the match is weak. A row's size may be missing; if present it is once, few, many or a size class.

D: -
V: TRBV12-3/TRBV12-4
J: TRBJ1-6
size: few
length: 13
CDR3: CASTPWANSPLHF
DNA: TGTGCCAGCACCCCTTGGGCTAATTCACCCCTCCACTTT

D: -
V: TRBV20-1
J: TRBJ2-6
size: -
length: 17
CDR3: CSARVTGTNSGANVLTF
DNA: TGCAGTGCTAGAGTGACAGGGACTAACTCTGGGGCCAACGTCCTGACTTTC

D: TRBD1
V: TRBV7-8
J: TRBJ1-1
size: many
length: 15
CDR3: CASSSQGGMGTEAFF
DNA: TGTGCCAGCAGCAGTCAGGGGGGAATGGGAACTGAAGCTTTCTTT

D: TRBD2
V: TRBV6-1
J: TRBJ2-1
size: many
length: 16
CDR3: CASSESGGAIYNEQFF
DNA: TGTGCCAGCAGTGAAAGCGGGGGGGCTATTTACAATGAGCAGTTCTTC

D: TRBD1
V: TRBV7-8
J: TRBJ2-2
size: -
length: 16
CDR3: CASSLGTGVDTGELFF
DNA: TGTGCCAGCAGCCTAGGGACAGGGGTAGACACCGGGGAGCTGTTTTTT

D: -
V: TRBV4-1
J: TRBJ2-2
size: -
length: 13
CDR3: CVSSQGGGGKLFF
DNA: TGCGTCAGCAGCCAAGGGGGAGGCGGGAAGCTGTTTTTT

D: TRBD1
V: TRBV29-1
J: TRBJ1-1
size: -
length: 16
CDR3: CSVDDRETSMNTEAFF
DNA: TGCAGCGTTGACGACAGGGAAACCTCCATGAACACTGAAGCTTTCTTT

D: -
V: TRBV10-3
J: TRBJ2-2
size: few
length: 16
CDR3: CAISVWPNRDTGELFF
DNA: TGTGCCATCAGTGTTTGGCCCAACCGGGACACCGGGGAGCTGTTTTTT

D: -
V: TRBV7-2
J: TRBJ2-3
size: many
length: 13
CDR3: CASSSQNTDTQYF
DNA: TGTGCCAGCAGCTCCCAAAACACAGATACGCAGTATTTT

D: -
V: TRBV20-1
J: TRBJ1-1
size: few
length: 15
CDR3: CSARAEQGLNTEAFF
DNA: TGCAGTGCTAGAGCCGAGCAGGGTCTGAACACTGAAGCTTTCTTT

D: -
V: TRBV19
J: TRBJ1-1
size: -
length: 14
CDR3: CASSNTVPGLEAFF
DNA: TGTGCCAGTAGCAATACCGTTCCAGGGTTGGAAGCTTTCTTT

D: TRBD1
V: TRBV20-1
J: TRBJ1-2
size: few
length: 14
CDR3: CSASDRGQNYGYTF
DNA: TGCAGTGCTAGCGACAGGGGGCAGAACTATGGCTACACCTTC

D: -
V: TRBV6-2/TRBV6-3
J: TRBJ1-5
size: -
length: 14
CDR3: CASLRAYSNQPQHF
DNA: TGTGCCAGCTTGCGGGCCTATAGCAATCAGCCCCAGCATTTT

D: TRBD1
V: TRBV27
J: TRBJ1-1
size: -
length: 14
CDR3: CASSLTGVFTEAFF
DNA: TGTGCCAGCAGCCTTACAGGGGTCTTCACTGAAGCTTTCTTT

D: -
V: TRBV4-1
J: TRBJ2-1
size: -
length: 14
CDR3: CASSHGGAYNEQFF
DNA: TGCGCCAGCAGCCATGGGGGAGCTTACAATGAGCAGTTCTTC

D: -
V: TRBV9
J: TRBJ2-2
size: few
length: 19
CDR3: CASSVEIDRQHSDTGELFF
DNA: TGTGCCAGCAGCGTAGAAATCGACCGGCAACACTCGGACACCGGGGAGCTGTTTTTT

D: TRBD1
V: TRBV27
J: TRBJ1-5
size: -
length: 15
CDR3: CASSYRGRSNQPQHF
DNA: TGTGCCAGCAGCTACAGGGGGCGAAGCAATCAGCCCCAGCATTTT

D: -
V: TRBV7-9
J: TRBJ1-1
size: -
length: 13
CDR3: CASSPRTAFEAFF
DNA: TGTGCCAGCAGCCCCCGGACTGCGTTTGAAGCTTTCTTT

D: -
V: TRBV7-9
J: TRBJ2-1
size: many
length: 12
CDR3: CASSPRHNEQFF
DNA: TGTGCCAGCAGCCCACGGCACAATGAGCAGTTCTTC

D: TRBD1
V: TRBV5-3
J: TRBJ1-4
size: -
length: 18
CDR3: CASSLLGQGFSTNEKLFF
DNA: TGTGCCAGCAGCTTGTTGGGACAGGGGTTTTCAACTAATGAAAAACTGTTTTTT

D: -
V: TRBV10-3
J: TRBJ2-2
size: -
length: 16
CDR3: CAISGTLGDDTGELFF
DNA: TGTGCCATCAGCGGGACCCTCGGCGATGACACCGGGGAGCTGTTTTTT

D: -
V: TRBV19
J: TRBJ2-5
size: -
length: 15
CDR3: CASSYHTWGQETQYF
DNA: TGTGCCAGTAGTTATCACACCTGGGGGCAAGAGACCCAGTACTTC

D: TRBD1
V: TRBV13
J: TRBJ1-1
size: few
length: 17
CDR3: CASSSPRDRVFGTEAFF
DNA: TGTGCCAGCAGCTCGCCTCGGGACAGGGTCTTCGGCACTGAAGCTTTCTTT

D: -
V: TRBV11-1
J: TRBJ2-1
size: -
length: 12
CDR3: CASSPKLDEQFF
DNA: TGTGCCAGCAGCCCCAAGTTGGATGAGCAGTTCTTC

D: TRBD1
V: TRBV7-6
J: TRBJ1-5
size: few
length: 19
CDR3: CASSTRDRGRGIYNQPQHF
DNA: TGTGCCAGCAGCACCCGGGACAGGGGGCGCGGTATCTACAATCAGCCCCAGCATTTT

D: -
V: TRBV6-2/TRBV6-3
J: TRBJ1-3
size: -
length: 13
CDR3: CASSWTARNTIYF
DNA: TGTGCCAGCAGTTGGACGGCTAGAAACACCATATATTTT

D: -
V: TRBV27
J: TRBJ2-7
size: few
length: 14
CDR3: CASSLSGRTDEQYF
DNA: TGTGCCAGCAGTTTATCGGGCAGGACCGACGAGCAGTACTTC

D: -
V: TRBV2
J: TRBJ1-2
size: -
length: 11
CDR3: CASTANYGYTF
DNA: TGTGCCAGCACCGCGAACTATGGCTACACCTTC

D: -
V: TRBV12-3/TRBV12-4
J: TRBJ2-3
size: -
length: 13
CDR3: CASTEGPTDTQYF
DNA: TGTGCCAGCACGGAGGGGCCCACAGATACGCAGTATTTT